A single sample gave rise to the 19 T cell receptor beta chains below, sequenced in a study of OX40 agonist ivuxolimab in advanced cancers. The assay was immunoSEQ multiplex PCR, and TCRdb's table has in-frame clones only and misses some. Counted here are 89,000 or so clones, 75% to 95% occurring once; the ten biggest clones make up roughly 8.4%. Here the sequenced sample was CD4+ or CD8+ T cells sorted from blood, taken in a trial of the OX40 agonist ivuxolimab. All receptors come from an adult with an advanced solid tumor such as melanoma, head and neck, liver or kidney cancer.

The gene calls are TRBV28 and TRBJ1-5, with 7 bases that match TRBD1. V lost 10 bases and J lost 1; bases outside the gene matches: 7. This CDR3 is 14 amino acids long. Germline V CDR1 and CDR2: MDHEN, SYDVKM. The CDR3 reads CATTTGESNQPQHF. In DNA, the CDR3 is TGTGCCACGACAACAGGGGAGAGCAATCAGCCCCAGCATTTT.

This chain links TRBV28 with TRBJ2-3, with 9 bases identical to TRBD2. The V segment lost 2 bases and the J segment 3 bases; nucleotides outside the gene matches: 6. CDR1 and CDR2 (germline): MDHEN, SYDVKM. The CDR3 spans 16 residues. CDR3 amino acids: CASSLPAGGLTDTQYF. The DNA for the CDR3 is TGTGCCAGCAGTTTACCAGCGGGGGGACTTACAGATACGCAGTATTTT.

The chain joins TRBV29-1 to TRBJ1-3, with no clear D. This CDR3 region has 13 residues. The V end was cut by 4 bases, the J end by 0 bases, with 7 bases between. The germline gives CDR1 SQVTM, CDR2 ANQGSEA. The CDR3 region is CSVGGISGNTIYF. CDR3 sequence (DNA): TGCAGCGTTGGGGGAATCTCTGGAAACACCATATATTTT. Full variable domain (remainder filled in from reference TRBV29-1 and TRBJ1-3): SAVISQKPSRDICQRGTSLTIQCQVDSQVTMMFWYRQQPGQSLTLIATANQGSEATYESGFVIDKFPISRPNLTFSTLTVSNMSPEDSSIYLCSVGGISGNTIYFGEGSWLTVV.

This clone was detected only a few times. The CDR3 loop is CASSFRLAGGRSTDTQYF. In DNA form, the CDR3 reads TGTGCCAGCAGCTTTCGGCTAGCGGGGGGGAGGAGCACAGATACGCAGTATTTT. J is TRBJ2-3 and V is TRBV7-2, with 12 bases that match TRBD2. The germline gives CDR1 SGHTA, CDR2 FQGNSA. J gave up 0 bases and V 3 bases, and 7 bases lay outside the gene matches. The CDR3 contains 18 residues.

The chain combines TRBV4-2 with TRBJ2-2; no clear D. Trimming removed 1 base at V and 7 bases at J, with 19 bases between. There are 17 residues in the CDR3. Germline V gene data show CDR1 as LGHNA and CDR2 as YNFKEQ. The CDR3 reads CASSQVPVGVLVGELFF. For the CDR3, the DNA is TGTGCCAGCAGCCAAGTGCCCGTCGGAGTCCTTGTCGGGGAGCTGTTTTTT.

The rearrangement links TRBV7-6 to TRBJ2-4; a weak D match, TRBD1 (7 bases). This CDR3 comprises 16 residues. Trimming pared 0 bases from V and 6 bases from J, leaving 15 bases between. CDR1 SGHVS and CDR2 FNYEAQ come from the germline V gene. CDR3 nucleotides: TGTGCCAGCAGCTTAGCCCAGGGGGGCCTAGGAAACATTCAGTACTTC. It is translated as CASSLAQGGLGNIQYF.

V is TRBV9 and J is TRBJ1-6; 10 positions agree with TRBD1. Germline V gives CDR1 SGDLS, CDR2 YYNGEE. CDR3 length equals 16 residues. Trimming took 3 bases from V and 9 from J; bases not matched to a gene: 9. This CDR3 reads CASSADRGQKSSPLHF. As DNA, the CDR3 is TGTGCCAGCAGCGCAGACAGGGGGCAAAAGAGTTCACCCCTCCACTTT.

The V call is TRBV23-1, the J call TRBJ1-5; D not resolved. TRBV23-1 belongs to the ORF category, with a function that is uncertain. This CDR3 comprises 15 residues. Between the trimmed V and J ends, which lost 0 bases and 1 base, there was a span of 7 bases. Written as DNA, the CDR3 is TGCGCCAGCAGTCAATCACGACTAAGCAATCAGCCCCAGCATTTT. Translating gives CASSQSRLSNQPQHF.

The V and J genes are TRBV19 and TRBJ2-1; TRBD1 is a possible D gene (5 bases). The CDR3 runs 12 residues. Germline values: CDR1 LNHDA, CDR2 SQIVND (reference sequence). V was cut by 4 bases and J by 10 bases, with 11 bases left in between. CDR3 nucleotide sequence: TGTGCCAGTAGTACCGGACAACCCGAGCAGTTCTTC. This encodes CASSTGQPEQFF.

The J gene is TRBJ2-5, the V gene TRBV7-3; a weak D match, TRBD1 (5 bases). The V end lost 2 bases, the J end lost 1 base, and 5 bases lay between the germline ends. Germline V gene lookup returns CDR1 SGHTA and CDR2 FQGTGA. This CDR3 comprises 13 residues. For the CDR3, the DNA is TGTGCCAGCAGCTTAGACAGCCAAGAGACCCAGTACTTC. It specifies CASSLDSQETQYF.

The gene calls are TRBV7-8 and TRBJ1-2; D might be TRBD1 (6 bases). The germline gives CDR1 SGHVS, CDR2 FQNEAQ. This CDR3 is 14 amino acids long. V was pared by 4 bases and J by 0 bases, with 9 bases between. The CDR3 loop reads CASSSWTANYGYTF. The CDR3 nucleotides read TGTGCCAGCAGCTCCTGGACAGCTAACTATGGCTACACCTTC. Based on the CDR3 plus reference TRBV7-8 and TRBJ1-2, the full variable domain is GAGVSQSPRYKVAKRGQDVALRCDPISGHVSLFWYQQALGQGPEFLTYFQNEAQLDKSGLPSDRFFAERPEGSVSTLKIQRTQQEDSAVYLCASSSWTANYGYTFGSGTRLTVV.

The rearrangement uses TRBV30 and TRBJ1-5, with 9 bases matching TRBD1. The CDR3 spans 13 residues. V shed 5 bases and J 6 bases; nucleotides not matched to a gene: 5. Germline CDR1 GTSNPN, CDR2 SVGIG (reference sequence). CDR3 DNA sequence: TGTGCCTGGGCCGGGACAGGGCTTCAGCCCCAGCATTTT. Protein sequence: CAWAGTGLQPQHF.

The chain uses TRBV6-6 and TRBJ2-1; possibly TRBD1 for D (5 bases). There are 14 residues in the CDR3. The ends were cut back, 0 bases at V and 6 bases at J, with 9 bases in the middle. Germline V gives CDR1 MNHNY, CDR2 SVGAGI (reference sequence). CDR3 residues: CASSYSVGLNEQFF. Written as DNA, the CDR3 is TGTGCCAGCAGTTACTCGGTGGGGCTCAATGAGCAGTTCTTC.

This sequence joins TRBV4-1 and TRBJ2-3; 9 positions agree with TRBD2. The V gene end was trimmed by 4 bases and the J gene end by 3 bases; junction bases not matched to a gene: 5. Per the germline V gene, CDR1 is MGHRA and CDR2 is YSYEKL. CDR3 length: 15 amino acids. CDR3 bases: TGCGCCAGCAGCCTCGGTAGCGGGGGAACAGATACGCAGTATTTT. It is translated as CASSLGSGGTDTQYF.

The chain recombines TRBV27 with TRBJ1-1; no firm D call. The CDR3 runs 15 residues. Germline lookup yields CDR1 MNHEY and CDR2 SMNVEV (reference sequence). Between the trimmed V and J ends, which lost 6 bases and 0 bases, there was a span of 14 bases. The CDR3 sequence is CASSSGRLMNTEAFF. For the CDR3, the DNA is TGTGCCAGCAGCTCCGGCAGGCTAATGAACACTGAAGCTTTCTTT.

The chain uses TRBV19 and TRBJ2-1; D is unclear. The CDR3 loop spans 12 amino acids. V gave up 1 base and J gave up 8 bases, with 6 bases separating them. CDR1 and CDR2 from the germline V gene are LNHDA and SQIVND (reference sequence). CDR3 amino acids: CASSIAFYEQFF. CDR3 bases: TGTGCCAGTAGTATAGCATTTTATGAGCAGTTCTTC. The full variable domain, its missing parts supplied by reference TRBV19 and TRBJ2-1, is DGGITQSPKYLFRKEGQNVTLSCEQNLNHDAMYWYRQDPGQGLRLIYYSQIVNDFQKGDIAEGYSVSREKKESFPLTVTSAQKNPTAFYLCASSIAFYEQFFGPGTRLTVL.

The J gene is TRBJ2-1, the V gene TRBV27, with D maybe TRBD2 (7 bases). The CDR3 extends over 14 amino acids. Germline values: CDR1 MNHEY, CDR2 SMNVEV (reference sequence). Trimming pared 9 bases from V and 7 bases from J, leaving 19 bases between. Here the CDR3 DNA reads TGTGCCAGTCAGGGTGGGGGGGCCCGGAATGAGCAGTTCTTC. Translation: CASQGGGARNEQFF.

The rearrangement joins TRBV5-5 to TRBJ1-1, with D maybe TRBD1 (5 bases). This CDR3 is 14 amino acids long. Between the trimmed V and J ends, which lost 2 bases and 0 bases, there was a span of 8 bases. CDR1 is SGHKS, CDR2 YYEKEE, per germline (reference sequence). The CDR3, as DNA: TGTGCCAGCAGCTTCCGGGGGATGAACACTGAAGCTTTCTTT. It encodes CASSFRGMNTEAFF.

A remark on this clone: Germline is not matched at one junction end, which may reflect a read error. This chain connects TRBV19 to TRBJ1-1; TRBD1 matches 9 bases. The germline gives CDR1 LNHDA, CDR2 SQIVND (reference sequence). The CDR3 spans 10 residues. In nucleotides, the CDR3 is TGTGCCAGTCGCCACAGGGGGCTAGTCTTT. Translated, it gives CASRHRGLVF. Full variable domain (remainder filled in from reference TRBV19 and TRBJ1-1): DGGITQSPKYLFRKEGQNVTLSCEQNLNHDAMYWYRQDPGQGLRLIYYSQIVNDFQKGDIAEGYSVSREKKESFPLTVTSAQKNPTAFYLCASRHRGLVFGQGTRLTVV.